This TCR beta chain emerged from a study of T cell responses to AZD1222 COVID-19 vaccine. Some clones are missing from TCRdb's copy, which holds only in-frame ones; the method was immunoSEQ multiplex PCR. Here the sample spans about 120,000 clones, approximately 86% being singletons. This receptor was taken from an adult in good health. The source material was peripheral blood, sampled on day 0 of AZD1222 vaccination.

The CDR3 region has the DNA TGTGCCAGCAGCTCCCGGACAGGGATACCCGGGGAGCTGTTTTTT. Encoded protein: CASSSRTGIPGELFF. This chain joins TRBV5-5 and TRBJ2-2, with 8 positions matching TRBD1. V lost 3 bases to trimming and J lost 6 bases; unmatched junction nucleotides: 7. Germline V lookup: CDR1 SGHKS, CDR2 YYEKEE (reference sequence). This CDR3 has 15 amino acids.